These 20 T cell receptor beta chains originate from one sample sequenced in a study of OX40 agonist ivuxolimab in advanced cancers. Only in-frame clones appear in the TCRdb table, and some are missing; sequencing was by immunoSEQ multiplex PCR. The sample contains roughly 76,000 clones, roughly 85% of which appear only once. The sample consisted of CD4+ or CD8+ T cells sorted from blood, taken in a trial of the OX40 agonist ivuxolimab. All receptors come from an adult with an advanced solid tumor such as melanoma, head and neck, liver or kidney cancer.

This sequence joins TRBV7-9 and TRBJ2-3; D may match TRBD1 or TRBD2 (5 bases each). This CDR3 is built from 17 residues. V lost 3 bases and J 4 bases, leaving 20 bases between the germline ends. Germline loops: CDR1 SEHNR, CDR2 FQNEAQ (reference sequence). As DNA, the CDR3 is TGTGCCAGCAGCTTTTCGATGGGGGTCGCTGGAGCAGATACGCAGTATTTT. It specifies CASSFSMGVAGADTQYF.

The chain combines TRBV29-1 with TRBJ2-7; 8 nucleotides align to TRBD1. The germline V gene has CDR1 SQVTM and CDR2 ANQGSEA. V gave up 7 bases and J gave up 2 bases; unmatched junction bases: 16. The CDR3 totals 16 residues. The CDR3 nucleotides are TGCAGCGCTGTGAAGACTTTGACAGGGGCGGCCTACGAGCAGTACTTC. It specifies CSAVKTLTGAAYEQYF.

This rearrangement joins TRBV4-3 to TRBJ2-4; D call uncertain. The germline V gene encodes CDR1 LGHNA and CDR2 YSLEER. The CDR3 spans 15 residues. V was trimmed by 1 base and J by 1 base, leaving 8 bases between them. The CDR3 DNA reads TGCGCCAGCAGCCAAGGTACTCTGGCCAAAAACATTCAGTACTTC. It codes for CASSQGTLAKNIQYF.

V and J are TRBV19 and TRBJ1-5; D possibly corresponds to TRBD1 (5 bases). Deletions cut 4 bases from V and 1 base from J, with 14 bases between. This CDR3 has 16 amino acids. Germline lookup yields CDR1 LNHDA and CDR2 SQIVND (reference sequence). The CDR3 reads CASSTPQGWSNQPQHF. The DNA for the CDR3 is TGTGCCAGTAGTACCCCGCAGGGTTGGAGCAATCAGCCCCAGCATTTT.

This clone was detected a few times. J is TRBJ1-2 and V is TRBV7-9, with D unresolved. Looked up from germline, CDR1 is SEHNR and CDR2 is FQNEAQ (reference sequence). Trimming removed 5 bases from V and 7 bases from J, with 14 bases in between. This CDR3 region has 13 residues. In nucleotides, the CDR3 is TGTGCCAGCAGCCCGGGGATCCAGGCTGGCTACACCTTC. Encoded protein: CASSPGIQAGYTF.

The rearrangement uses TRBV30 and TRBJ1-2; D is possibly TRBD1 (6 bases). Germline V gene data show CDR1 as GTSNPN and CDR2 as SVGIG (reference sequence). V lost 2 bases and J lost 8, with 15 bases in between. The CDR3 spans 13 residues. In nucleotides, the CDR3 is TGTGCCTGGAGTCCACAGGGTTCGTACGGCTACACCTTC. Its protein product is CAWSPQGSYGYTF.

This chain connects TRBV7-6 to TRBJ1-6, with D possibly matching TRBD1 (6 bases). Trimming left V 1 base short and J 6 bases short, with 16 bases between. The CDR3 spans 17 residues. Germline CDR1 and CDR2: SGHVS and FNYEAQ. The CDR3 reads CASSLGLPGAGNSPLHF. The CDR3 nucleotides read TGTGCCAGCAGCTTAGGGCTGCCAGGGGCGGGTAATTCACCCCTCCACTTT. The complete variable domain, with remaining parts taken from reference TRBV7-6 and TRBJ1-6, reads GAGVSQSPRYKVTKRGQDVALRCDPISGHVSLYWYRQALGQGPEFLTYFNYEAQQDKSGLPNDRFSAERPEGSISTLTIQRTEQRDSAMYRCASSLGLPGAGNSPLHFGNGTRLTVT.

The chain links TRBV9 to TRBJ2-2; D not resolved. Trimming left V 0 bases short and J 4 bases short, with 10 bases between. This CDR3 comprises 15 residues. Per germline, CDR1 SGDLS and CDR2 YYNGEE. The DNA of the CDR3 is TGTGCCAGCAGCGTAGGTGGCAGACTCACCGGGGAGCTGTTTTTT. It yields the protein CASSVGGRLTGELFF.

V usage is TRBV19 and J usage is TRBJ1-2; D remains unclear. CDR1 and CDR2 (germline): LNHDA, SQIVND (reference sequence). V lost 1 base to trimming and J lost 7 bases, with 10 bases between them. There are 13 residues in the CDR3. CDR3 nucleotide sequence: TGTGCCAGTAGTATAGTTGAGGGCCGTGGCTACACCTTC. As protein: CASSIVEGRGYTF.

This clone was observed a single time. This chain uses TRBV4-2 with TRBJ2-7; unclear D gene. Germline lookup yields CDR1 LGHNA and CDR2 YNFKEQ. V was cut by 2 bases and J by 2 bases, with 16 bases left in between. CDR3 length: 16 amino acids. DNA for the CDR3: TGTGCCAGCAGCCAATCTGAAGAGATCAAAACCTACGAGCAGTACTTC. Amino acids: CASSQSEEIKTYEQYF.

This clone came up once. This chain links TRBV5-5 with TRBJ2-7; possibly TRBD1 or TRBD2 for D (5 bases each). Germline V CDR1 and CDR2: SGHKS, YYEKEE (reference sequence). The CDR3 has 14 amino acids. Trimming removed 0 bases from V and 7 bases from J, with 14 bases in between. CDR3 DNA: TGTGCCAGCAGCTTGGTGGGACCTCCAGGGGAGCAGTACTTC. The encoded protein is CASSLVGPPGEQYF.

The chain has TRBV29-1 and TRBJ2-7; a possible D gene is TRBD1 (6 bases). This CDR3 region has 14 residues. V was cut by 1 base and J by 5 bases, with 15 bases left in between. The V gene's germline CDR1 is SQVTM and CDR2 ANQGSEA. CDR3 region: CSVEAGTGRDEQYF. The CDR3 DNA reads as TGCAGCGTTGAAGCGGGAACAGGGAGAGACGAGCAGTACTTC.

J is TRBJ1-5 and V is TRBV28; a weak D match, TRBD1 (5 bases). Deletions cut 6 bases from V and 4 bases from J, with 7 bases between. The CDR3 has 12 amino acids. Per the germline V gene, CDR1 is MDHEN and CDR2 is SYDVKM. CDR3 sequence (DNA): TGTGCCAGCAGGGGGACGAATCAGCCCCAGCATTTT. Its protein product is CASRGTNQPQHF.

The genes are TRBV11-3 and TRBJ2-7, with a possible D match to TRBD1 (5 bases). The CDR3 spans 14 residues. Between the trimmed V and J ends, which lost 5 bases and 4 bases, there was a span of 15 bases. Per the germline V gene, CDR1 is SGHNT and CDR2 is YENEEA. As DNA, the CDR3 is TGTGCCAGCAGCCCCTCAGGGAATCAATACGAGCAGTACTTC. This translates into CASSPSGNQYEQYF.

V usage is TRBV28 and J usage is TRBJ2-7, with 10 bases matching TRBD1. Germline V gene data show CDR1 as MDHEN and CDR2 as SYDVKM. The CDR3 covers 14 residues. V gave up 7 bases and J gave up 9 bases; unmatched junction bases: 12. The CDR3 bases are TGTGCCAGCACCTCTCCCGGACAGGGGGATTTGCAGTACTTC. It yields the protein CASTSPGQGDLQYF.

For the CDR3, the DNA is TGTGCCAGCAGCAAAGCGCTGGCAGGGAGAGAGCAGTACTTC. Encoded protein: CASSKALAGREQYF. The genes are TRBV21-1 and TRBJ2-7. TRBV21-1 counts as a pseudogene. This CDR3 has 14 amino acids.

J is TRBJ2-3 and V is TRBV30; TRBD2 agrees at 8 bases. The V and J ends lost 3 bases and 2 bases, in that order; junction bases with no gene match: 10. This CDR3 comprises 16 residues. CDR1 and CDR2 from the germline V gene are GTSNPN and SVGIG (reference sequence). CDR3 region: CAWRKSGGGSTDTQYF. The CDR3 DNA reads TGTGCCTGGAGAAAATCCGGGGGGGGGTCCACAGATACGCAGTATTTT.

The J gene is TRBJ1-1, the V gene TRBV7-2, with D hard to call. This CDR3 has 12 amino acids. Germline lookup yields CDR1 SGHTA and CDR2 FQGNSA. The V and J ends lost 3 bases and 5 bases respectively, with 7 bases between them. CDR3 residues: CASSFKGTEAFF. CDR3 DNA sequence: TGTGCCAGCAGCTTTAAGGGAACTGAAGCTTTCTTT.

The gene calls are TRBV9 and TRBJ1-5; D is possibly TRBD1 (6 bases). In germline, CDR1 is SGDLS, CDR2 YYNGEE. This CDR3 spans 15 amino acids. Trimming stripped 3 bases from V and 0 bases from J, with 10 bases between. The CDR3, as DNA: TGTGCCAGCAGCGGAGGACAGTATAGCAATCAGCCCCAGCATTTT. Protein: CASSGGQYSNQPQHF.

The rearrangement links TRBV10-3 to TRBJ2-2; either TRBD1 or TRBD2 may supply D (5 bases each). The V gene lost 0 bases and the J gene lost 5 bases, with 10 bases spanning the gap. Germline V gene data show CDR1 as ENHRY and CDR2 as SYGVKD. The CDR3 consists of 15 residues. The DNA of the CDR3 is TGTGCCATCAGTGAGTCGAGGGGCCAAACCGGGGAGCTGTTTTTT. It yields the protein CAISESRGQTGELFF.